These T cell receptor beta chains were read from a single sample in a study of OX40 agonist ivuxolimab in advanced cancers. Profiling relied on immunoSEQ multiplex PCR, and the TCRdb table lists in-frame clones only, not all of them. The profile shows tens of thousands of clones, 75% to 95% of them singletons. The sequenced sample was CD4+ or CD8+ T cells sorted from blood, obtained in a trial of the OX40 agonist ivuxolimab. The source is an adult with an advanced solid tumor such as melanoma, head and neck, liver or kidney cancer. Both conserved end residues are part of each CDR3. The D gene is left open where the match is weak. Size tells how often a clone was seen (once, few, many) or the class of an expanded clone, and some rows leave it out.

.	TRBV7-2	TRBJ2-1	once	TGTGCCAGCAGCCCAGACTGGGGCAATGAGCAGTTCTTC	CASSPDWGNEQFF
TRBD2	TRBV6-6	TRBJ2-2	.	TGTGCCAGCAGTTCCTGGCGTGGGGAGGGGACCGGGGAGCTGTTTTTT	CASSSWRGEGTGELFF
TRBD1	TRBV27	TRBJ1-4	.	TGTGCCAGCAGCCAAACAGGGGGCGCATCCGGGAATGAAAAACTGTTTTTT	CASSQTGGASGNEKLFF
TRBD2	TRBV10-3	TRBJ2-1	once	TGTGCCATCAGTGAGTCTGGTAGCGGGAGGGGCAGTGAGCAGTTCTTC	CAISESGSGRGSEQFF
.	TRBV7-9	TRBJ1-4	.	TGTGCCAGCAGCTTAGGAGGAGGGGGAAAACTGTTTTTT	CASSLGGGGKLFF
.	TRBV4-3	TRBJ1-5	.	TGCGCCAGCAGCCAAGTCTGGGGGAGCAATCAGCCCCAGCATTTT	CASSQVWGSNQPQHF
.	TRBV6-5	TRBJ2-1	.	TGTGCCAGCAGTTACCCGGACGGAGAGCAGTTCTTC	CASSYPDGEQFF
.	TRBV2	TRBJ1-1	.	TGTGCCAGCAGTGACTTTGATGGAGCGAACACTGAAGCTTTCTTT	CASSDFDGANTEAFF
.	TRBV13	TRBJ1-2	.	TGTGCCAGCAGCTTAGGCTCAGGGGTCCTTCACTATGGCTACACCTTC	CASSLGSGVLHYGYTF
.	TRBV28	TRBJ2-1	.	TGTGCCAGCAGTTTACCCCCCTTTGGGGAGCAGTTCTTC	CASSLPPFGEQFF
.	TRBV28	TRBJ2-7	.	TGTGCCAGCAGTTTTAACTACGAGCAGTACTTC	CASSFNYEQYF
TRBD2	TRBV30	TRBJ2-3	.	TGTGCCTGGGTACTAGCGGGAGGGCCTCAAGATACGCAGTATTTT	CAWVLAGGPQDTQYF